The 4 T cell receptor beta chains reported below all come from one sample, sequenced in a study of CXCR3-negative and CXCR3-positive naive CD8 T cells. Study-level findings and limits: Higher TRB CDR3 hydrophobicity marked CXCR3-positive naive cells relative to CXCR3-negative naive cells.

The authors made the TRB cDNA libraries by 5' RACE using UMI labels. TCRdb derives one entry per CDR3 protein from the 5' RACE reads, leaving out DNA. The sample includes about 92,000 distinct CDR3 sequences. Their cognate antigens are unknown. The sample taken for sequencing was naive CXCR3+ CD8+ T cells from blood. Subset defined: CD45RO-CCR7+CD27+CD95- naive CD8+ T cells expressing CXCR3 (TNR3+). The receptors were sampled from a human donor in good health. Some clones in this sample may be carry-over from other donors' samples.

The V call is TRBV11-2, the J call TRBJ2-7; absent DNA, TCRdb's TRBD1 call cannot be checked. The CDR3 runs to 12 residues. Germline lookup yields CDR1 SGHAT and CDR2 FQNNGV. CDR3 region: CASSLQGWEQYF. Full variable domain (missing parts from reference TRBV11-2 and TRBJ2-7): EAGVAQSPRYKIIEKRQSVAFWCNPISGHATLYWYQQILGQGPKLLIQFQNNGVVDDSQLPKDRFSAERLKGVDSTLKIQPAKLEDSAVYLCASSLQGWEQYFGPGTRLTVT.

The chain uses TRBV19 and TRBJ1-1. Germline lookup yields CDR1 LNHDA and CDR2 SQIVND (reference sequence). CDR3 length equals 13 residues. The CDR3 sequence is CASSIDGNLEAFF.

The CDR3 sequence is CASSGDRSRTVNEQFF. The chain combines TRBV2 with TRBJ2-1; the TCRdb D gene call, TRBD1, has no DNA to confirm it. This CDR3 contains 16 residues. The germline V gene encodes CDR1 SNHLY and CDR2 FYNNEI.

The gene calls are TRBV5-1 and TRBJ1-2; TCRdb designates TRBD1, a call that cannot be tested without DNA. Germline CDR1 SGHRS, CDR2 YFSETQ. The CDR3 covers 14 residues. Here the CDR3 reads CASSFLMTGDGYTF.